The 10 T cell receptor beta chains listed next were all sequenced from one sample in a study of HIV-infected patients and healthy controls. Alpha and beta constant-region primers primed reverse transcription of around 500 ng RNA. Each of the alpha and beta chains got its own library through chain-specific third strand synthesis with indices. From the 5' RACE reads, TCRdb called clonotypes with MiXCR, one entry per CDR3 protein. The table records 350 to 450 distinct CDR3 sequences, around 71% of them present only once. No cell fractionation was done, so the repertoire covers all unsorted peripheral blood T cells. The sequenced sample was blood, obtained before antiretroviral therapy. The receptor source for this set is an adult with HIV infection.

A remark on this clonotype: This beta chain appears as a stray read in a library generated for alpha chains; its size is not informative. The chain couples TRBV29-1 to TRBJ1-5, with TRBD1 as a possible D gene (6 bases). V dropped 6 bases and J dropped 1 base, with 10 bases sitting between them. This CDR3 region has 13 residues. Germline V gene sequence: CDR1 SQVTM, CDR2 ANQGSEA. CDR3 bases: TGCAGCGTCCTGACAGGCAGCAATCAGCCCCAGCATTTT. This encodes CSVLTGSNQPQHF.

As for this clonotype: Found in a library prepared for alpha chains, this beta chain is an off-target read, and its abundance has little meaning. This chain links TRBV29-1 with TRBJ1-4; TRBD1 matches 7 bases. From germline, CDR1 is SQVTM and CDR2 ANQGSEA. This CDR3 has 13 residues. The ends lost 6 bases at V and 7 bases at J; junction bases unmatched: 8. The CDR3 loop reads CSVAGTDAEKLFF. CDR3 nucleotide sequence: TGCAGCGTAGCCGGGACAGATGCTGAAAAACTGTTTTTT.

About this clonotype itself: This beta chain lies outside the target of a library built for alpha chains; its clone size means little. The chain employs TRBV4-2 and TRBJ2-3; D unresolved. The CDR3 length is 13 residues. Germline V gives CDR1 LGHNA, CDR2 YNFKEQ. V was clipped by 0 bases and J by 6 bases, with 7 bases between them. The DNA of the CDR3 is TGTGCCAGCAGCCAAGAGGTTATGGATACGCAGTATTTT. It is translated as CASSQEVMDTQYF.

Concerning this clonotype: Since it is a stray read in a library aimed at alpha chains, this beta chain has a size that is not meaningful. The rearrangement uses TRBV7-2 and TRBJ2-7; D is uncertain. CDR1 and CDR2 from the germline V gene are SGHTA and FQGNSA. The CDR3 runs 14 residues. V gave up 5 bases and J gave up 0 bases, with 11 bases separating them. CDR3 sequence: CASSEDVSSYEQYF. In DNA form, the CDR3 reads TGTGCCAGCAGCGAAGATGTGAGCTCCTACGAGCAGTACTTC.

As for this clonotype: Since the library was made to target alpha chains, this beta chain is a stray read and its abundance is not meaningful. The V gene is TRBV7-8, the J gene TRBJ2-1; no reliable D call. Trimming pared 5 bases from V and 6 bases from J, leaving 14 bases between. CDR1 and CDR2 from the germline V gene are SGHVS and FQNEAQ. The CDR3 runs 14 residues. The CDR3 sequence: CASSPTARVNEQFF. CDR3 nucleotides: TGTGCCAGCAGCCCAACCGCGCGAGTCAATGAGCAGTTCTTC.

As concerns this clonotype: Within a library made for alpha chains, this beta chain is off target, and its count is uninformative. The CDR3 spells CASSTDPRGPRLAGVYWEQFF. Written as DNA, the CDR3 is TGTGCCAGCAGTACGGACCCACGGGGGCCCCGGCTAGCGGGGGTCTATTGGGAGCAGTTCTTC. The chain combines TRBV6-6 with TRBJ2-1; TRBD2 aligns across 10 bases. This CDR3 has 21 amino acids. V dropped 5 bases and J dropped 10; count of bases not matched to a gene: 29. Germline CDR1 and CDR2: MNHNY and SVGAGI (reference sequence).

Details on this clonotype: This beta chain slipped into a library made for alpha chains as a stray read, so its size is not meaningful. The chain carries TRBV29-1 and TRBJ2-5; no firm D call. In germline, CDR1 is SQVTM, CDR2 ANQGSEA. Trimming removed 3 bases at V and 1 base at J, with 12 bases between. The CDR3 is made up of 14 amino acids. The CDR3, as DNA: TGCAGCGTTGATGAAGCTGGGTTCCAAGAGACCCAGTACTTC. Translated: CSVDEAGFQETQYF.

In regard to this clonotype: This beta chain represents an off-target read in a library built for alpha chains; its size is of limited meaning. The chain is built from TRBV4-1 and TRBJ2-5, with 9 positions matching TRBD2. V gave up 0 bases and J gave up 0 bases; unmatched junction bases: 8. The CDR3 is 18 amino acids. Germline assignment: CDR1 MGHRA and CDR2 YSYEKL. CDR3 region: CASSQEWASGVYQETQYF. In nucleotides, the CDR3 is TGCGCCAGCAGCCAAGAGTGGGCTAGCGGGGTGTACCAAGAGACCCAGTACTTC.

Concerning this clonotype itself: Little can be read into the size of this beta chain, an off-target read in a library designed for alpha chains. V usage is TRBV6-5 and J usage is TRBJ2-7, with D possibly TRBD2 on 6 matching bases. In germline, CDR1 is MNHEY, CDR2 SVGAGI. CDR3 length: 14 amino acids. V dropped 4 bases and J dropped 1 base, with 11 bases sitting between them. The CDR3 DNA sequence: TGTGCCAGCAGTTTCTCTAGCGAATCCTACGAGCAGTACTTC. It codes for CASSFSSESYEQYF.

This clonotype was counted once. This beta chain was picked up by a library intended for alpha chains and is off target, so its count carries little meaning. This chain links TRBV28 with TRBJ1-5, with D maybe TRBD1 (5 bases). Trimming removed 6 bases at V and 3 bases at J, with 12 bases between. The CDR3 loop spans 14 amino acids. Germline V gives CDR1 MDHEN, CDR2 SYDVKM. The CDR3: CASSPDGANQPQHF. The CDR3 nucleotides are TGTGCCAGCAGCCCAGACGGGGCCAATCAGCCCCAGCATTTT. Full variable domain (rest looked up from reference TRBV28 and TRBJ1-5): DVKVTQSSRYLVKRTGEKVFLECVQDMDHENMFWYRQDPGLGLRLIYFSYDVKMKEKGDIPEGYSVSREKKERFSLILESASTNQTSMYLCASSPDGANQPQHFGDGTRLSIL.